The T cell receptor (beta chain) described here comes from a study of blood T cell repertoires in COVID-19. Study context: Italy, Spain and the United States were the sources of the convalescent and acute COVID-19 samples. T cells, B-cell-depleted T cells, or PBMCs provided the cDNA or gDNA that served as material.

Per the study methods: Scientists estimated how many nucleated cells there were by amplifying reference gene primers. Produced via immunoSEQ multiplex PCR; TCRdb's table is partial and in-frame only. The V and J calls and clone size were taken over from that table, and D and trimming were inferred from the DNA. Of some 150,000 clones listed, approximately 85% are singletons. V shed 3 bases and J 7 bases; nucleotides not matched to a gene: 5. The CDR3 covers 15 residues. Germline lookup yields CDR1 KGHSH and CDR2 LQKENI. Those enrolled in Seattle joined during active infection and were followed longitudinally afterward.

The sequencing sample was made of peripheral blood. The genes are TRBV18 and TRBJ2-2, with TRBD1 matching over 10 bases. The sequence was collected from a woman between 55 and 75 years old with COVID-19, enrolled during active disease. CDR3: CASSPGTGDIGELFF. Here the CDR3 DNA reads TGTGCCAGCTCACCTGGGACAGGGGATATCGGGGAGCTGTTTTTT.